These 20 T cell receptor beta chains came from one sample sequenced in a study of CD8 T cells in ankylosing spondylitis. TCRdb re-called the 5' RACE reads with MiXCR, one entry per CDR3 protein. The table lists under 150,000 distinct CDR3 sequences, around 13% of them singletons. Sequences were obtained from blood, either unsorted or a sorted T cell fraction (not recorded which). The origin of the receptors is a female donor with ankylosing spondylitis or in good health (not recorded which).

The chain employs TRBV7-9 and TRBJ2-7; possible D gene TRBD2, 5 bases. Germline CDR1 reads SEHNR; CDR2 reads FQNEAQ (reference sequence). V was cut by 2 bases and J by 2 bases, with 10 bases left in between. The CDR3 covers 14 residues. The DNA for the CDR3 is TGTGCCAGCAGCTTATCTAGCTTACCCTACGAGCAGTACTTC. Its protein is CASSLSSLPYEQYF. The entire variable domain, with the rest obtained from reference TRBV7-9 and TRBJ2-7, is as follows: DTGVSQNPRHKITKRGQNVTFRCDPISEHNRLYWYRQTLGQGPEFLTYFQNEAQLEKSRLLSDRFSAERPKGSFSTLEIQRTEQGDSAMYLCASSLSSLPYEQYFGPGTRLTVT.

This clonotype was seen a single time. This chain links TRBV11-2 with TRBJ1-1, with 8 positions matching TRBD1. Germline V gene lookup returns CDR1 SGHAT and CDR2 FQNNGV. Germline trimming cut 5 bases from V and 11 bases from J; bases unmatched to any gene: 13. The CDR3 is made up of 14 amino acids. The CDR3 DNA is TGTGCCAGCAGCCAGACAGGGGCGGCGGTTGGGGCTTTCTTT. Translated: CASSQTGAAVGAFF.

The chain links TRBV20-1 to TRBJ1-1, with no clear D. The CDR3 sequence is 11 residues long. Germline lookup yields CDR1 DFQATT and CDR2 SNEGSKA (reference sequence). Between the trimmed V and J ends, which lost 5 bases and 8 bases, there was a span of 12 bases. The CDR3 bases are TGCAGTGCTGTTGAGGTTCCCGAAGCTTTCTTT. It translates to CSAVEVPEAFF.

The table lists this clonotype with many counts. V and J are TRBV7-6 and TRBJ2-1; D possibly corresponds to TRBD2 (5 bases). The V gene lost 1 base and the J gene lost 1 base, with 14 bases spanning the gap. The CDR3 loop spans 17 amino acids. Germline lookup yields CDR1 SGHVS and CDR2 FNYEAQ. For the CDR3, the DNA is TGTGCCAGCAGCTTAGTGATTGCGGGCGGATCCTACAATGAGCAGTTCTTC. Protein: CASSLVIAGGSYNEQFF.

This clonotype was observed at least ten times. The V gene is TRBV29-1, the J gene TRBJ2-1; D unresolved. This CDR3 has 12 amino acids. V lost 0 bases and J 4 bases, leaving 4 bases between the germline ends. Germline-derived CDR1 and CDR2 are SQVTM and ANQGSEA. Here the CDR3 DNA reads TGCAGCGTTGAAGATCGGTACAATGAGCAGTTCTTC. Residues: CSVEDRYNEQFF.

This clonotype was seen ten or more times. This chain connects TRBV28 to TRBJ2-7; D is uncertain. Trimming left V 5 bases short and J 2 bases short, with 13 bases between. Germline CDR1 MDHEN, CDR2 SYDVKM. The CDR3 contains 14 residues. The chain's CDR3 is CASSRKGSAYEQYF. The CDR3 DNA is TGTGCCAGCAGTCGAAAGGGATCCGCCTACGAGCAGTACTTC.

This clonotype was counted many times. The chain combines TRBV25-1 with TRBJ2-3; 8 bases align to TRBD2. The CDR3 runs to 15 residues. CDR1 and CDR2 (germline): MGHDK, SYGVNS. V lost 4 bases, J lost 2 bases, and 5 bases stayed unmatched. The CDR3 region has the DNA TGTGCCAGCAGTGCGCGGGAGGCCACCACAGATACGCAGTATTTT. This gives the protein CASSAREATTDTQYF.

The chain is built from TRBV18 and TRBJ1-2; D is ambiguous. CDR1 and CDR2 (germline): KGHSH, LQKENI. The germline V and J ends were trimmed by 5 bases and 6 bases, with 16 bases remaining between them. The CDR3 covers 14 residues. CDR3 protein: CASSRTDLRDGYTF. In nucleotides, the CDR3 is TGTGCCAGCTCAAGGACGGACCTACGGGATGGCTACACCTTC.

This clonotype was observed many times. The V gene is TRBV11-2, the J gene TRBJ2-1; 12 positions match TRBD2. Germline-derived CDR1 and CDR2 are SGHAT and FQNNGV. The trim removed 4 bases at V and 4 bases at J, leaving 2 bases unmatched. The CDR3 consists of 15 residues. CDR3 coding DNA: TGTGCCAGCAGCTCCCTAGCGGGAGGGTACAATGAGCAGTTCTTC. Translated: CASSSLAGGYNEQFF.

The table lists this clonotype with many counts. The chain joins TRBV10-3 to TRBJ1-1, with 7 bases fitting TRBD1. CDR1 is ENHRY and CDR2 is SYGVKD in the germline V gene. CDR3 length: 13 residues. J lost 5 bases, V lost 8 bases, and 8 bases had no gene match. The CDR3 reads CAIYQGGPTEAFF. In nucleotides, the CDR3 is TGTGCCATCTACCAAGGGGGCCCGACTGAAGCTTTCTTT.

The chain is built from TRBV6-1 and TRBJ2-1, with 11 bases identical to TRBD2. The V segment lost 5 bases and the J segment 6 bases; nucleotides outside the gene matches: 6. The CDR3 loop spans 15 amino acids. Looked up from germline, CDR1 is MNHNS and CDR2 is SASEGT. The CDR3, as DNA: TGTGCCAGCAGTCGGGGGACTAGCGGTTCCAATGAGCAGTTCTTC. Translation gives CASSRGTSGSNEQFF.

This clonotype appeared many times. The V gene is TRBV12-3 or TRBV12-4, the J gene TRBJ2-1; 7 bases map to TRBD1. V lost 3 bases, J lost 5 bases, and 4 bases stayed unmatched. This CDR3 region has 14 residues. The CDR3 reads CASSFSGTDNEQFF. The CDR3 nucleotides are TGTGCCAGCAGTTTTTCGGGGACAGACAATGAGCAGTTCTTC.

The chain is built from TRBV19 and TRBJ2-3; D is uncertain. The CDR3 is 16 residues long. Germline V gene data show CDR1 as LNHDA and CDR2 as SQIVND (reference sequence). Trimming left V 5 bases short and J 1 base short, with 16 bases between. The CDR3 spells CASSDSRLGGTDTQYF. DNA for the CDR3: TGTGCCAGTAGTGATTCTAGATTAGGAGGCACAGATACGCAGTATTTT.

The genes are TRBV27 and TRBJ2-5; D is ambiguous. This CDR3 comprises 14 residues. V shed 6 bases and J shed 2 bases, with 13 bases lying between them. Germline V gives CDR1 MNHEY, CDR2 SMNVEV (reference sequence). CDR3 protein: CASSSPGSQETQYF. CDR3 sequence (DNA): TGTGCCAGCAGCTCCCCCGGGTCGCAAGAGACCCAGTACTTC.

The chain is built from TRBV24-1 and TRBJ2-1, with TRBD2 matching over 7 bases. CDR1 is KGHDR and CDR2 is SFDVKD in the germline V gene. This CDR3 has 14 amino acids. V was pared by 5 bases and J by 8 bases, with 8 bases of the junction left unmatched. The CDR3 spells CATSGMGGVYEQFF. The CDR3 DNA sequence: TGTGCCACCAGTGGAATGGGGGGGGTGTATGAGCAGTTCTTC.

The chain couples TRBV4-2 to TRBJ1-1, with TRBD1 identical over 9 bases. The J segment lost 5 bases and the V segment lost 3 bases, leaving 7 bases of the junction unmatched. The germline gives CDR1 LGHNA, CDR2 YNFKEQ. The CDR3 has 15 amino acids. The CDR3 DNA follows: TGTGCCAGCAGCCAGAACCGGGACAGGGAAACTGAAGCTTTCTTT. This translates into CASSQNRDRETEAFF.

The rearrangement joins TRBV7-2 to TRBJ2-3; the match to TRBD2 covers 7 bases. The length of the CDR3 is 16 residues. J gave up 0 bases and V 2 bases, and 5 bases lay outside the gene matches. Per the germline V gene, CDR1 is SGHTA and CDR2 is FQGNSA. CDR3 DNA: TGTGCCAGCAGCTTATGGGTAGCGGGTAGCACAGATACGCAGTATTTT. It translates to CASSLWVAGSTDTQYF.

This clonotype was seen a few times. The chain is built from TRBV20-1 and TRBJ1-1; TRBD1 is a possible D gene (5 bases). This CDR3 region has 14 residues. With 0 bases removed from V and 3 bases from J, the gap between germline ends came to 11 bases. The germline V gene has CDR1 DFQATT and CDR2 SNEGSKA (reference sequence). CDR3 loop: CSAREPGFDTEAFF. CDR3 coding DNA: TGCAGTGCTAGAGAACCAGGGTTTGACACTGAAGCTTTCTTT.

This sequence joins TRBV12-3 or TRBV12-4 and TRBJ2-5, with D possibly being TRBD2 (5 bases). The CDR3 contains 13 residues. Trimming removed 7 bases at V and 3 bases at J, with 12 bases between. The CDR3 DNA reads TGTGCCAGCACTCGGCGGGCCAAAGAGACCCAGTACTTC. It codes for CASTRRAKETQYF.

The V call is TRBV6-2 or TRBV6-3, the J call TRBJ2-1; 9 bases fit TRBD2. V lost 4 bases to trimming and J lost 5 bases; unmatched junction nucleotides: 3. The V gene's germline CDR1 is MNHEY and CDR2 SVGEGT. This CDR3 spans 14 amino acids. In DNA, the CDR3 is TGTGCCAGCAGTTCACTAGCGGGTAACAATGAGCAGTTCTTC. It specifies CASSSLAGNNEQFF.